This TCR beta chain appears in the sequencing data of a study of Graves' ophthalmopathy and Graves' hyperthyroidism. Study-level background: Pretreatment peripheral blood was obtained at initial diagnosis. Study-wide points: Most thyroid clonotypes with frequency above 0.001 were detected in blood too.

Isolation of PBMCs was performed using 10 ml of fresh peripheral blood. CDR3 size: 14 residues. Trimming took off 6 bases at V and 7 bases at J, with 18 bases between the two ends. TCR beta CDR3 amplification used RNA transcripts. First-round RT-PCR relied on HTBI primers, and a second-round multiplex PCR came next. TCRdb reanalysed the multiplex PCR reads using MiXCR and keeps one entry per CDR3 protein. This sample has over 450,000 distinct CDR3 sequences, with under 15% found just once. This clonotype was recorded at least ten times. What it binds is unknown. The specimen was blood. The chain is built from TRBV12-3 or TRBV12-4 and TRBJ1-2, with D possibly being TRBD1 (6 bases). The TCR was taken from a woman younger than 45 with Graves' ophthalmopathy. This CDR3 is CASSPWGGASGYTF. For the CDR3, the DNA is TGTGCCAGCAGCCCCTGGGGGGGCGCGAGTGGCTACACCTTC.